These 13 T cell receptor beta chains originate from one sample sequenced in a study of T cell responses to AZD1222 COVID-19 vaccine. Using immunoSEQ multiplex PCR, the repertoire was profiled, and TCRdb retains in-frame clones only, with some absent. The sample holds about 68,000 clones, roughly 90% seen once. Sequencing used peripheral blood, obtained on day 0 of AZD1222 vaccination. These receptors all stem from an adult in good health.

The CDR3 protein is CASGTPPYF. In nucleotides, the CDR3 is TGTGCCAGCGGGACACCCCCGTACTTC. The rearrangement joins TRBV19 to TRBJ2-7, with TRBD1 as a possible D gene (6 bases). V was clipped by 9 bases and J by 12 bases, with 12 bases between them. This CDR3 has 9 amino acids. The germline V gene has CDR1 LNHDA and CDR2 SQIVND (reference sequence).

The chain has TRBV15 and TRBJ1-3; no reliable D call. The V end was cut by 3 bases, the J end by 0 bases, with 9 bases between. Per germline, CDR1 LNHNV and CDR2 YYDKDF (reference sequence). This CDR3 has 15 amino acids. This CDR3 is CATSRIRGSGNTIYF. In nucleotides, the CDR3 is TGTGCCACCAGCAGGATCCGGGGCTCTGGAAACACCATATATTTT.

The rearrangement joins TRBV10-2 to TRBJ1-1; 7 bases map to TRBD1. The V gene's germline CDR1 is WSHSY and CDR2 SAAADI. Trimming cost V 3 bases and J 5 bases; bases outside gene matches: 6. The CDR3 loop spans 14 amino acids. The CDR3 DNA sequence: TGCGCCAGCAGTGAATGGACAGGTCAGACTGAAGCTTTCTTT. Residues: CASSEWTGQTEAFF.

This sequence joins TRBV29-1 and TRBJ2-3, with TRBD2 as a possible D gene (5 bases). Germline CDR1 is SQVTM and CDR2 is ANQGSEA. V was pared by 3 bases and J by 0 bases, with 7 bases between. The CDR3 runs to 13 residues. In DNA, the CDR3 is TGCAGCGTTGAGCGGGTTAGCACAGATACGCAGTATTTT. Translation gives CSVERVSTDTQYF.

This chain uses TRBV25-1 with TRBJ1-1; TRBD1 is a possible D gene (6 bases). Germline V gene data show CDR1 as MGHDK and CDR2 as SYGVNS. The ends were cut back, 6 bases at V and 4 bases at J, with 18 bases in the middle. CDR3 length: 15 residues. The CDR3 loop is CASRDYRARSTEAFF. The CDR3 region has the DNA TGTGCCAGCAGGGACTACAGGGCTCGGTCCACTGAAGCTTTCTTT.

This clone was counted between two and nine times. The chain is built from TRBV21-1 and TRBJ2-2; TRBD2 is the table's D call and was not checked against the DNA. TRBV21-1 is annotated as a pseudogene. The CDR3 has 19 residues. DNA for the CDR3: TGTGCCAGCAGTACTAATCCAGCGTCGGGGGGAGGGAACACCGGGGAGCTGTTTTTT. Its translation: CASSTNPASGGGNTGELFF.

The chain joins TRBV4-3 to TRBJ1-4; 8 bases map to TRBD1. The germline gives CDR1 LGHNA, CDR2 YSLEER. The CDR3 is 15 residues long. V shed 3 bases, J shed 4 bases, and the junction held 4 bases outside the gene matches. The CDR3 loop is CASSQDRARNEKLFF. The CDR3 DNA sequence: TGCGCCAGCAGCCAGGACAGGGCACGTAATGAAAAACTGTTTTTT.

The chain employs TRBV9 and TRBJ1-5; D is unresolved. V shed 0 bases and J shed 5 bases, with 6 bases lying between them. The CDR3 contains 13 residues. CDR1 and CDR2 from the germline V gene are SGDLS and YYNGEE. CDR3 nucleotides: TGTGCCAGCAGCGTAGACTGGTATCAGCCCCAGCATTTT. Protein product: CASSVDWYQPQHF. Together with reference TRBV9 and TRBJ1-5, the CDR3 gives the full variable domain: DSGVTQTPKHLITATGQRVTLRCSPRSGDLSVYWYQQSLDQGLQFLIQYYNGEERAKGNILERFSAQQFPDLHSELNLSSLELGDSALYFCASSVDWYQPQHFGDGTRLSIL.

The chain links TRBV12-5 to TRBJ2-7, with D possibly being TRBD1 or TRBD2 (5 bases each). Deletions cut 3 bases from V and 2 bases from J, with 14 bases between. CDR1 LGHNT and CDR2 FRNRAP come from the germline V gene. The CDR3 totals 15 residues. CDR3 nucleotide sequence: TGTGCTAGTGGTTTCCAGGGACGAAAAGCCTACGAGCAGTACTTC. Its protein is CASGFQGRKAYEQYF. The whole variable domain, remainder taken from reference TRBV12-5 and TRBJ2-7, is DARVTQTPRHKVTEMGQEVTMRCQPILGHNTVFWYRQTMMQGLELLAYFRNRAPLDDSGMPKDRFSAEMPDATLATLKIQPSEPRDSAVYFCASGFQGRKAYEQYFGPGTRLTVT.

V gene TRBV24-1 combines with J gene TRBJ1-2, with 7 positions matching TRBD1. The J segment lost 8 bases and the V segment lost 5 bases, leaving 7 bases of the junction unmatched. The CDR3 has 13 residues. Germline V gives CDR1 KGHDR, CDR2 SFDVKD. In DNA form, the CDR3 reads TGTGCCACCAGTGCTCAGGGGGTCGGCGGCTACACCTTC. Translating it yields CATSAQGVGGYTF.

The chain is built from TRBV29-1 and TRBJ1-2; D may be TRBD1 (5 bases). With 7 bases removed from V and 8 bases from J, the gap between germline ends came to 23 bases. The CDR3 extends over 14 amino acids. Germline V lookup: CDR1 SQVTM, CDR2 ANQGSEA. For the CDR3, the DNA is TGCAGCGCAACAAACGTCGGGGGGTCTCGAGGCTACACCTTC. Its translation: CSATNVGGSRGYTF.

The J gene is TRBJ1-1, the V gene TRBV28; D unresolved. CDR3 length: 11 residues. CDR1 MDHEN and CDR2 SYDVKM come from the germline V gene. V lost 6 bases to trimming and J lost 7 bases, with 9 bases between them. Here the CDR3 DNA reads TGTGCCAGCAGCAGTCGGTTTGAAGCTTTCTTT. The encoded protein is CASSSRFEAFF.

CDR3 residues: CSARLDGYTF. The CDR3 nucleotides are TGCAGTGCTAGACTTGATGGCTACACCTTC. This rearrangement joins TRBV20-1 to TRBJ1-2, with D uncertain. The CDR3 has 10 residues. Germline-derived CDR1 and CDR2 are DFQATT and SNEGSKA (reference sequence). V lost 2 bases and J 6 bases, leaving 4 bases between the germline ends.